This T cell receptor (beta chain) was documented in a study of cytomegalovirus exposure and HLA in healthy donors. Study-wide background: The roughly 130 validation repertoires, a later analysis reported, used the same platform as the 700 or so repertoires from the first cohort.

V shed 0 bases and J 8 bases; nucleotides not matched to a gene: 2. CDR1 is GTSNPN and CDR2 is SVGIG in the germline V gene (reference sequence). This CDR3 region has 13 residues. General study findings and limits: Many donors carried some public TCRs, although rarity characterized most TCR sequences. Associated with cytomegalovirus, according to the listing, were 150 to 200 TCR beta chains.

Clones were read by immunoSEQ multiplex PCR, and TCRdb kept only the in-frame ones, dropping some. This sample yields approximately 270,000 clones, of which approximately 84% are seen a single time; about 12% belongs to the top ten. Concerning this clone itself: Its antigen is not known.

The rearrangement joins TRBV30 to TRBJ2-1, with 9 bases lining up with TRBD1. The specimen sequenced was PBMCs. This clonotype was obtained from a man younger than 35 in good health and CMV-seropositive. The CDR3 loop is CAWSVDRGHEQFF. In DNA, the CDR3 is TGTGCCTGGAGTGTGGACAGGGGACATGAGCAGTTCTTC.